This T cell receptor (beta chain) appears in the sequencing data of a study of beta chain features in type 1 diabetes. Every bit of the isolated RNA underwent reverse transcription, so sequencing read expressed TCRB transcripts. Assay: immunoSEQ multiplex PCR; the TCRdb copy retains only in-frame clones and omits some. The repertoire holds about 340,000 clones, with about 14% as singletons. This clone was picked up a small number of times. Its target is not known. Other nucleotide sequences from this sample produce the same CDR3. General study findings and limits: Type 1 diabetes patients had TCRB CDR3s that were shorter (moderately but significantly so) in all four CD4+ subsets.

Germline trimming cut 2 bases from V and 4 bases from J; bases unmatched to any gene: 3. From germline, CDR1 is SQVTM and CDR2 ANQGSEA. This CDR3 spans 14 amino acids. The sample was naive CD4+ T cells from blood. This sequence was found in a woman aged 18 to 35 with type 1 diabetes. V usage is TRBV29-1 and J usage is TRBJ2-1; 9 bases agree with TRBD2. As DNA, the CDR3 is TGCAGCGTTGAAAGGCTAGCGGGATACAATGAGCAGTTCTTC. Amino acid sequence: CSVERLAGYNEQFF.